This T cell receptor (beta chain) was recovered during a study of cytomegalovirus exposure and HLA in healthy donors. Whole-study findings and limits: Listed as cytomegalovirus-associated were roughly 180 TCR beta chains. Specificity for CMV antigens was confirmed in vitro for a few of the CMV-associated chains. Earlier results showed most TCR beta V segments being productive about 87% or about 30% of the time. With later analysis, a missense DCLRE1C variant became linked to TCR beta V- and J-gene trimming.

A word on this clone: Its specificity is not known.

The CDR3 spans 15 residues. The V gene's germline CDR1 is SQVTM and CDR2 ANQGSEA. Trimming removed 4 bases from V and 0 bases from J, with 14 bases in between. The PCR was carried out with 60 Vbeta primers and 13 Jbeta primers. Sequenced by immunoSEQ multiplex PCR; TCRdb stores in-frame clones only, minus some. Of 130,000 or so clones listed, about 80% are singletons. The sequenced material came from PBMCs. This chain uses TRBV29-1 with TRBJ2-3; maybe TRBD2 (5 bases). The sequence came from a man aged 45-65 years in good health and CMV-seronegative. The CDR3 nucleotides are TGCAGCGTTGGGGCTAGCCGATTAAGCACAGATACGCAGTATTTT. Protein product: CSVGASRLSTDTQYF.